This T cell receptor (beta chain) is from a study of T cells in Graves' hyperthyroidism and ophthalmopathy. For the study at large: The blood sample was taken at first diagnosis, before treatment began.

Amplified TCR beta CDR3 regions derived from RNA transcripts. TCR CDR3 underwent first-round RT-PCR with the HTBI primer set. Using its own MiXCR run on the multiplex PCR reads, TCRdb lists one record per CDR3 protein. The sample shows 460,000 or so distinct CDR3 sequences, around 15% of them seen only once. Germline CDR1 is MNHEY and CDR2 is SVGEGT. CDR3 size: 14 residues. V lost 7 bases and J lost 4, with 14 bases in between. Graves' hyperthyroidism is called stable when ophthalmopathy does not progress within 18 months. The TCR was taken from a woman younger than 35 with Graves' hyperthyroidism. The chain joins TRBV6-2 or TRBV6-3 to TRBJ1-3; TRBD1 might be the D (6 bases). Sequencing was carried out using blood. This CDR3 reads CASKQQGTGNTIYF. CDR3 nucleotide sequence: TGTGCCAGCAAGCAACAGGGAACGGGAAACACCATATATTTT.